The rows below give T cell receptor beta chains drawn from one sample of a study of post-analysis software for immune sequencing data. Using its own MiXCR run on the PCR reads, TCRdb lists one record per CDR3 protein. The sample consists of around 400,000 distinct CDR3 sequences, around 37% of them appearing once. The sample consisted of blood. All receptors come from a girl aged 5 to 17 with multiple sclerosis. Both conserved end residues are part of each CDR3. A D gene is named only where the DNA matches it firmly. Clone sizes are given selectively: once, few, many, or a class where the clone is expanded.

D,size,V,J,DNA,CDR3
TRBD2,.,TRBV7-8,TRBJ2-1,TGTGCCAGCAGCTCGATTAGGACTAGCGGGGTTTTTAGCAATGAGCAGTTCTTC,CASSSIRTSGVFSNEQFF
TRBD1,.,TRBV29-1,TRBJ1-2,TGCAGCGTTTGGGGACAGGAAAACTATGGCTACACCTTC,CSVWGQENYGYTF
.,.,TRBV19,TRBJ2-7,TGTGCCAGTAGCCCGAGGGCACATTCCTACGAGCAGTACTTC,CASSPRAHSYEQYF
.,.,TRBV7-2,TRBJ2-5,TGTGCCAGCAGCTCCGGGGACTCGAGGGGAGAGACCCAGTACTTC,CASSSGDSRGETQYF
TRBD1,.,TRBV5-1,TRBJ2-5,TGCGCCAGCGCGAACACAGGGGGCGGCCAAGAGACCCAGTACTTC,CASANTGGGQETQYF
.,.,TRBV6-5,TRBJ2-3,TGTGCCAGCAGTTACGGGGACCTTATAACAGATACGCAGTATTTT,CASSYGDLITDTQYF
TRBD2,few,TRBV29-1,TRBJ2-3,TGCAGCGGGACTAGCGGGGGGGCTTTAACAGATACGCAGTATTTT,CSGTSGGALTDTQYF
.,.,TRBV24-1,TRBJ2-2,TGTGCCACCAGTGATAGTCAGACCACCGGGGAGCTGTTTTTT,CATSDSQTTGELFF
.,.,TRBV5-1,TRBJ2-7,TGCGCCAGCAACTCAGGAACGGCTGGGGACGAGCAGTACTTC,CASNSGTAGDEQYF
TRBD1,.,TRBV27,TRBJ2-7,TGTGCCAGCAGTTTAGGAGGACAGGGATTCATTTTAGACAACTACGAGCAGTACTTC,CASSLGGQGFILDNYEQYF
.,many,TRBV29-1,TRBJ2-7,TGCAGCGTTTTCGACCACTCCTACGAGCAGTACTTC,CSVFDHSYEQYF
.,few,TRBV10-3,TRBJ2-5,TGTGCCATCGGTGATGGGGCCCAAGAGACCCAGTACTTC,CAIGDGAQETQYF
.,few,TRBV5-1,TRBJ2-6,TGCGCCAGCAGCTGGGGTAGGTCTGGGGCCAACGTCCTGACTTTC,CASSWGRSGANVLTF
.,.,TRBV20-1,TRBJ2-3,TGCAGTGCTAGTAGTCTAAGCACAGATACGCAGTATTTT,CSASSLSTDTQYF
TRBD1,.,TRBV25-1,TRBJ1-2,TGTACCAGCAGTGGGACCTCGACAGGGTTAGGTGGCTACACCTTC,CTSSGTSTGLGGYTF
TRBD2,.,TRBV5-1,TRBJ2-7,TGCGCCAGCAGCACAGGGACTAGCGGGAGCTCCTACGAGCAGTACTTC,CASSTGTSGSSYEQYF
TRBD2,once,TRBV6-2/TRBV6-3,TRBJ2-1,TGTGCCAGCAGTTTCCCCGTTAGCGGGGGGGCCAGAGATGAGCAGTTCTTC,CASSFPVSGGARDEQFF
TRBD1,.,TRBV27,TRBJ1-2,TGTGCCAGCAGTTGGACAGGGGGTCACTATGGCTACACCTTC,CASSWTGGHYGYTF
.,.,TRBV20-1,TRBJ1-5,TGCAGTGCTCGACCGGCGGAAGGGTCATCGGGTGGCAATCAGCCCCAGCATTTT,CSARPAEGSSGGNQPQHF
.,.,TRBV9,TRBJ2-2,TGTGCCAGCAGCGTAGCAACGGGCACCGGGGAGCTGTTTTTT,CASSVATGTGELFF
.,.,TRBV6-4,TRBJ2-3,TGTGCCTCTCAACCAGGGACAAAGGAGCGCGATACGCAGTATTTT,CASQPGTKERDTQYF
.,.,TRBV12-3/TRBV12-4,TRBJ2-7,TGTGCCAGCAGCCTTAGGGATACGACCTACAATGAGCAGTACTTC,CASSLRDTTYNEQYF
.,.,TRBV13,TRBJ1-2,TGTGCCAGCAGCTTAGTACATCCGGGGGCCTATGGCTACACCTTC,CASSLVHPGAYGYTF
.,.,TRBV7-3,TRBJ2-3,TGTGCCAGCAGCCTAGGAGGACCAGCCAATACGCAGTATTTT,CASSLGGPANTQYF
.,few,TRBV20-1,TRBJ2-5,TGCAGTGCCCGTCGGGCCCCGCAAGAGACCCAGTACTTC,CSARRAPQETQYF
TRBD1,.,TRBV6-1,TRBJ2-3,TGTGCCATCCTGGACAGGGTAACAGATACGCAGTATTTT,CAILDRVTDTQYF
.,few,TRBV9,TRBJ2-1,TGTGCCAGCAGCCTCGGGACTCACTCCTCCTCCTACAATGAGCAGTTCTTC,CASSLGTHSSSYNEQFF
TRBD2,.,TRBV12-3/TRBV12-4,TRBJ2-1,TGTGCCAGCAGCTCAACTAGCGGGGGCCTAGGACGCGAGCAGTTCTTC,CASSSTSGGLGREQFF
TRBD1,.,TRBV14,TRBJ2-7,TGTGCCAGCAGCCAATATCTGGGACAGGCCTACGAGCAGTACTTC,CASSQYLGQAYEQYF